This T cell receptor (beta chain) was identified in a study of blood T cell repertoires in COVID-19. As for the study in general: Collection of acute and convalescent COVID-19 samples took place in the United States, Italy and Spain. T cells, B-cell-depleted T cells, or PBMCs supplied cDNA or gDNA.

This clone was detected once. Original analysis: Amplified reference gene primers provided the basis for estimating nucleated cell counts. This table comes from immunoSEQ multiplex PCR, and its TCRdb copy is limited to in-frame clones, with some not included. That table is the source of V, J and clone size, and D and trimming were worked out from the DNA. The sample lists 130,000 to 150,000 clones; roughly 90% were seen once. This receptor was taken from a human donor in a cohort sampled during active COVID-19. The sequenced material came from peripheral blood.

CDR3 protein: CASSSPRSYNEQFF. CDR3 coding DNA: TGTGCCAGCAGCTCCCCCCGCTCCTACAATGAGCAGTTCTTC. This chain joins TRBV11-3 and TRBJ2-1, with no clear D. The CDR3 is made up of 14 amino acids. Germline CDR1 is SGHNT and CDR2 is YENEEA. V was trimmed by 4 bases and J by 0 bases, leaving 7 bases between them.